A selection of T cell receptor beta chains follows, all from one sample in a study of T cell responses to AZD1222 COVID-19 vaccine. Here immunoSEQ multiplex PCR was the method, and the copy in TCRdb shows in-frame clones only, minus some. This table has about 76,000 clones, roughly 88% appearing once. Material: peripheral blood, obtained on day 0 of AZD1222 vaccination. The receptor set was obtained from an adult in good health. The CDR3 runs from the conserved cysteine through the conserved F or W. The D gene is left open where the match is weak. Clone size is shown for a subset of rows, as once, few, many or a class of expanded clone.

len | d_gene | j_gene | v_gene | abundance | CDR3aa | CDR3nt
14 | - | TRBJ1-5 | TRBV6-5 | - | CASSSRQKDQPQHF | TGTGCCAGCAGTTCCCGACAGAAAGATCAGCCCCAGCATTTT
15 | - | TRBJ1-5 | TRBV30 | few | CAWSFGPNSNQPQHF | TGTGCCTGGAGTTTCGGCCCAAATAGCAATCAGCCCCAGCATTTT
13 | - | TRBJ2-1 | TRBV10-3 | - | CAISQPGDNEQFF | TGTGCCATCAGTCAGCCGGGGGACAATGAGCAGTTCTTC
16 | TRBD1 | TRBJ1-2 | TRBV28 | - | CASRYPSDRDSLGYTF | TGTGCCAGCAGGTACCCGTCAGACAGGGACTCTTTGGGCTACACCTTC
18 | - | TRBJ1-6 | TRBV6-1 | - | CASSDRVARSSYNSPLHF | TGTGCCAGCAGTGACAGGGTTGCCCGGAGCTCCTATAATTCACCCCTCCACTTT
13 | - | TRBJ1-1 | TRBV19 | few | CASSSTGNTEAFF | TGTGCCAGTAGTTCGACAGGGAACACTGAAGCTTTCTTT
15 | TRBD1 | TRBJ1-5 | TRBV19 | - | CASSTHRGGNQPQHF | TGTGCCAGTAGTACTCACAGGGGGGGCAATCAGCCCCAGCATTTT
17 | - | TRBJ2-4 | TRBV27 | - | CASSTLQDGTFKNIQYF | TGTGCCAGCAGTACACTCCAGGACGGCACCTTCAAAAACATTCAGTACTTC
14 | TRBD2 | TRBJ2-7 | TRBV4-1 | - | CASSDSGTLYEQYF | TGCGCCAGCAGTGATAGCGGGACACTTTACGAGCAGTACTTC
15 | TRBD1 | TRBJ1-2 | TRBV6-2/TRBV6-3 | - | CASSKPGTGAYGYTF | TGTGCCAGCAGTAAGCCTGGGACAGGGGCCTATGGCTACACCTTC
15 | - | TRBJ2-1 | TRBV28 | few | CASSGGGGSYNEQFF | TGTGCCAGCAGTGGGGGGGGCGGTTCCTACAATGAGCAGTTCTTC
16 | TRBD2 | TRBJ2-5 | TRBV7-9 | - | CASSLSVAGLKETQYF | TGTGCCAGCAGCTTATCGGTAGCGGGTTTGAAAGAGACCCAGTACTTC
15 | TRBD2 | TRBJ2-1 | TRBV5-1 | once | CASSLGLAGYNEQFF | TGCGCCAGCAGCTTGGGACTAGCGGGGTACAATGAGCAGTTCTTC
15 | TRBD2 | TRBJ2-5 | TRBV29-1 | - | CSVAIAGGRQETQYF | TGCAGCGTAGCTATAGCGGGGGGGCGACAAGAGACCCAGTACTTC
13 | - | TRBJ1-2 | TRBV18 | - | CASSTDWSYGYTF | TGTGCCAGCTCAACGGACTGGTCCTATGGCTACACCTTC
15 | - | TRBJ1-2 | TRBV9 | - | CASSAHLGLSSGYTF | TGTGCCAGCAGCGCCCACCTAGGTCTGTCGTCTGGCTACACCTTC
12 | - | TRBJ1-5 | TRBV20-1 | once | CSASSRAQPQHF | TGCAGTGCTAGTTCCAGGGCTCAGCCCCAGCATTTT
13 | TRBD1 | TRBJ2-2 | TRBV28 | - | CASTDRGTGELFF | TGTGCCAGTACTGACAGGGGTACCGGGGAGCTGTTTTTT
14 | - | TRBJ2-6 | TRBV5-4 | - | CASTKDSGANVLTF | TGTGCCAGCACGAAAGACTCTGGGGCCAACGTCCTGACTTTC
13 | - | TRBJ1-1 | TRBV20-1 | - | CSASWVLNTEAFF | TGCAGTGCTAGTTGGGTTCTGAACACTGAAGCTTTCTTT
15 | TRBD1 | TRBJ1-5 | TRBV5-8 | - | CASSPGQGSNQPQHF | TGTGCCAGCAGCCCCGGACAGGGGAGCAATCAGCCCCAGCATTTT
12 | - | TRBJ2-7 | TRBV7-9 | - | CASSLPGTGQYF | TGTGCCAGCAGCCTACCGGGTACGGGGCAGTACTTC
17 | - | TRBJ1-1 | TRBV19 | - | CASSIGDPRILNTEAFF | TGTGCCAGTAGTATAGGTGACCCTCGGATTTTGAACACTGAAGCTTTCTTT
22 | TRBD2 | TRBJ2-5 | TRBV19 | - | CASSAWTSGSSPRESNQETQYF | TGTGCCAGTAGTGCATGGACTAGCGGGAGTTCGCCCCGGGAGTCTAACCAAGAGACCCAGTACTTC
14 | - | TRBJ1-1 | TRBV5-5 | - | CASSGGAGRVEAFF | TGTGCCAGCAGCGGAGGGGCAGGGCGAGTTGAAGCTTTCTTT
14 | - | TRBJ1-1 | TRBV10-3 | once | CAISGGLVNTEAFF | TGTGCCATCAGTGGGGGACTGGTGAACACTGAAGCTTTCTTT
16 | - | TRBJ2-5 | TRBV3-1/TRBV3-2 | - | CASSQDWATRMETQYF | TGTGCCAGCAGCCAAGATTGGGCGACTAGAATGGAGACCCAGTACTTC
17 | - | TRBJ2-3 | TRBV18 | - | CASSPPQLGPSTDTQYF | TGTGCCAGCTCACCACCCCAGTTGGGCCCCAGCACAGATACGCAGTATTTT
16 | - | TRBJ1-2 | TRBV28 | few | CASTPPPPGDFYGYTF | TGTGCCAGCACCCCCCCTCCCCCAGGGGACTTCTATGGCTACACCTTC
13 | TRBD1 | TRBJ1-4 | TRBV5-1 | - | CASSREQGTLPTF | TGCGCCAGCAGCCGGGAACAGGGGACTTTACCGACTTTT
14 | - | TRBJ1-3 | TRBV6-6 | - | CASSRLGVRNTIYF | TGTGCCAGCAGTCGACTTGGTGTGCGAAACACCATATATTTT
14 | - | TRBJ2-1 | TRBV20-1 | - | CSASGGRGYNEQFF | TGCAGTGCTAGTGGGGGTCGGGGATACAATGAGCAGTTCTTC
14 | TRBD2 | TRBJ2-3 | TRBV11-2 | - | CASRERGDTDTQYF | TGTGCCAGCAGGGAGCGGGGTGACACAGATACGCAGTATTTT
14 | - | TRBJ1-1 | TRBV18 | - | CASSPPSVNTEAFF | TGTGCCAGCTCACCACCGTCAGTGAACACTGAAGCTTTCTTT
16 | - | TRBJ1-3 | TRBV19 | - | CASRTGIGSSGNTIYF | TGTGCCAGTAGAACAGGTATCGGGAGCTCTGGAAACACCATATATTTT
16 | TRBD1 | TRBJ1-2 | TRBV5-5 | - | CASSLAPGQGTYGYTF | TGTGCCAGCAGCTTGGCCCCGGGACAGGGGACCTATGGCTACACCTTC
13 | - | TRBJ1-6 | TRBV11-2 | - | CASSTQDKPPLHF | TGTGCCAGCAGCACCCAGGACAAGCCACCCCTCCACTTT
14 | - | TRBJ1-4 | TRBV19 | - | CASSETGLYEKLFF | TGTGCCAGTAGTGAAACCGGACTCTATGAAAAACTGTTTTTT
14 | - | TRBJ1-2 | TRBV9 | - | CASSVDLAFYGYTF | TGTGCCAGCAGCGTAGATCTGGCCTTCTATGGCTACACCTTC
19 | - | TRBJ2-1 | TRBV5-5 | - | CASSLLVTRKRSSYNEQFF | TGTGCCAGCAGCTTGTTGGTGACTAGGAAGCGGAGCTCCTACAATGAGCAGTTCTTC